This TCR beta chain was identified during a study of early T cells in non-severe SARS-CoV-2 infection. Looking at the study overall: Sequencing of bulk RNA from unsorted whole blood was done, without chain pairing.

This clonotype was seen repeatedly, ten times or more. TCRdb independently ran MiXCR on the 5' RACE reads; one entry per CDR3 protein. This table has about 89,000 distinct CDR3 sequences, roughly 17% appearing once. The CDR3 runs to 12 residues. Germline lookup yields CDR1 DFQATT and CDR2 SNEGSKA (reference sequence). V lost 5 bases and J lost 7, with 15 bases in between. The specimen was whole blood, collected at baseline. This receptor was obtained from an adult who was a healthcare worker with PCR-confirmed SARS-CoV-2 infection or an uninfected control (not recorded which). V gene TRBV20-1 combines with J gene TRBJ2-7; D remains ambiguous. The CDR3 region is CSAAQTAAEQYF. CDR3 nucleotide sequence: TGCAGTGCTGCCCAGACGGCGGCGGAGCAGTACTTC.